This T cell receptor beta chain was found in a study of blood T cell repertoires in COVID-19. Study-wide context: T cells, B-cell-depleted T cells, or PBMCs provided the cDNA or gDNA that served as material.

Profiled with immunoSEQ multiplex PCR; TCRdb holds only in-frame clones, not every one. The sample lists 110,000 to 150,000 clones; approximately 90% were seen once. Input material: peripheral blood. This clonotype was sampled from a woman aged 40 to 49 with acute or convalescent COVID-19.

In DNA form, the CDR3 reads TGTGCCAGCAATGGACAGGGGGCTTATGGCTACACCTTC. It yields the protein CASNGQGAYGYTF. V and J are TRBV6-5 and TRBJ1-2; 11 bases fit TRBD1. Looked up from germline, CDR1 is MNHEY and CDR2 is SVGAGI. The CDR3 runs to 13 residues. The V gene end was trimmed by 7 bases and the J gene end by 5 bases; junction bases not matched to a gene: 3.